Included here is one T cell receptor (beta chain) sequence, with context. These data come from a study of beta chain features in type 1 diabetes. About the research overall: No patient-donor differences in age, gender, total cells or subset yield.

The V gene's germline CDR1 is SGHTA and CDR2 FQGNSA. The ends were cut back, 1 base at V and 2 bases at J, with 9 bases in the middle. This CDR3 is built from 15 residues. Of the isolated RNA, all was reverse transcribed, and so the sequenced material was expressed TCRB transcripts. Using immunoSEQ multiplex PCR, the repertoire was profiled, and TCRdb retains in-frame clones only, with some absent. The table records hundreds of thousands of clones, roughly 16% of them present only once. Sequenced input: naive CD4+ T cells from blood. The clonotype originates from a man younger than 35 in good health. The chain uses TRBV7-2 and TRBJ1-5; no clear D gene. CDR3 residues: CASSLGGLGNQPQHF. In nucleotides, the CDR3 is TGTGCCAGCAGCTTAGGCGGACTTGGCAATCAGCCCCAGCATTTT.